The 4 T cell receptor beta chains below all came from one sample that was sequenced in a study of CD8 T cells in acute hepatitis C reinfection. Assay: immunoSEQ multiplex PCR; the TCRdb copy retains only in-frame clones and omits some. This table holds tens of thousands of clones, roughly 85% found once. As to time point: naive CD8 control sorted from an acute-time-point sample. Sequencing was performed on naive CD8+ T cells from PBMCs. These receptors all stem from a young woman who spontaneously cleared hepatitis C infection.

The table lists this clone with a count of one. V and J are TRBV27 and TRBJ2-2, with D hard to call. Trimming took off 3 bases at V and 6 bases at J, with 8 bases between the two ends. There are 13 residues in the CDR3. Looked up from germline, CDR1 is MNHEY and CDR2 is SMNVEV (reference sequence). CDR3 region: CASSLGGAGELFF. CDR3 DNA: TGTGCCAGCAGTTTGGGTGGGGCCGGGGAGCTGTTTTTT.

Concerning this clone itself: At one boundary the junction diverges from the germline segment, which might be a read error. The V gene is TRBV5-6, the J gene TRBJ2-6; D gene ambiguous. The CDR3 consists of 17 residues. Germline V gene sequence: CDR1 SGHDT, CDR2 YYEEEE. CDR3 sequence: CASPIYNSTKSGQRPDF. DNA for the CDR3: TGTGCCAGCCCTATTTACAATAGTACAAAGTCGGGCCAACGTCCTGATTTC.

The chain uses TRBV2 and TRBJ2-1, with D possibly being TRBD2 (6 bases). The CDR3 is 16 residues long. CDR1 is SNHLY and CDR2 is FYNNEI in the germline V gene. V was shortened by 0 bases and J by 5 bases, with 14 bases between the two germline ends. The CDR3 is CASSEASGGTNNEQFF. As DNA, the CDR3 is TGTGCCAGCAGTGAAGCATCCGGCGGGACGAACAATGAGCAGTTCTTC.

The CDR3: CASSPPPGPDTQYF. The DNA for the CDR3 is TGTGCCAGTAGCCCCCCCCCGGGCCCAGATACGCAGTATTTT. This sequence joins TRBV19 and TRBJ2-3; D not resolved. Germline CDR1 LNHDA, CDR2 SQIVND (reference sequence). V lost 6 bases and J lost 4, with 14 bases in between. The CDR3 runs to 14 residues.